A single sample gave rise to the 11 T cell receptor beta chains below, sequenced in a study of blood T cell repertoires in COVID-19. Data came from immunoSEQ multiplex PCR; TCRdb stores just in-frame clones and leaves some out. This sample has 130,000 to 150,000 clones; around 90% occur once, and the top ten carry approximately 2%. The sample taken for sequencing was peripheral blood. The receptor source for this set is a man between 65 and 85 years old with acute or convalescent COVID-19.

The chain joins TRBV7-2 to TRBJ1-5; 7 bases agree with TRBD1. Germline lookup yields CDR1 SGHTA and CDR2 FQGNSA. There are 15 residues in the CDR3. J lost 4 bases, V lost 4 bases, and 7 bases had no gene match. The CDR3 bases are TGTGCCAGCAGCTCCCTCCGGGACAGAAATCAGCCCCAGCATTTT. This sequence encodes CASSSLRDRNQPQHF.

This sequence joins TRBV6-1 and TRBJ2-1, with unresolved D. V was shortened by 1 base and J by 7 bases, with 11 bases between the two germline ends. The V gene's germline CDR1 is MNHNS and CDR2 SASEGT. The CDR3 is 14 residues long. The DNA for the CDR3 is TGTGCCAGCAGTGAAGGGAGCAGTATAAATGAGCAGTTCTTC. This sequence encodes CASSEGSSINEQFF.

V and J are TRBV19 and TRBJ2-1, with 9 bases matching TRBD2. Germline assignment: CDR1 LNHDA and CDR2 SQIVND (reference sequence). Unmatched junction bases numbered 7, after V lost 10 bases and J lost 0 bases. The CDR3 runs 15 residues. The CDR3 DNA reads TGTGCCACCAAGGGACTAGCAAACTCCTACAATGAGCAGTTCTTC. Its translation is CATKGLANSYNEQFF.

The chain has TRBV6-5 and TRBJ2-1, with a tentative D call TRBD1 (6 bases). Germline V gives CDR1 MNHEY, CDR2 SVGAGI. Trimming stripped 7 bases from V and 5 bases from J, with 15 bases between. The CDR3 extends over 14 amino acids. The CDR3 protein is CASTRSGTNNEQFF. The CDR3 DNA reads TGTGCCAGCACCCGATCAGGGACAAACAATGAGCAGTTCTTC.

The gene calls are TRBV18 and TRBJ1-5; D possibly corresponds to TRBD1 (6 bases). The V end lost 0 bases, the J end lost 7 bases, and 10 bases lay between the germline ends. CDR1 is KGHSH, CDR2 LQKENI, per germline. The CDR3 has 14 amino acids. The CDR3 loop reads CASSPPGRGQPQHF. DNA of the CDR3: TGTGCCAGCTCACCACCGGGCAGGGGCCAGCCCCAGCATTTT.

This chain uses TRBV6-4 with TRBJ1-3; 9 bases are a match to TRBD1. Germline CDR1 is MRHNA and CDR2 is SNTAGT. The CDR3 consists of 16 residues. After removal of 5 bases from V and 5 bases from J, the junction contained 10 bases not matched to a gene. CDR3 in amino acids: CASSPGTGLGRNTIYF. CDR3 sequence (DNA): TGTGCCAGCAGTCCCGGGACAGGGTTAGGCAGAAACACCATATATTTT.

This sequence joins TRBV27 and TRBJ2-7, with 10 bases that match TRBD2. The length of the CDR3 is 15 residues. The trim removed 8 bases at V and 2 bases at J, leaving 9 bases unmatched. Germline CDR1 reads MNHEY; CDR2 reads SMNVEV (reference sequence). This CDR3 is CASSRISGRTYEQYF. Written as DNA, the CDR3 is TGTGCCAGCTCCCGGATTAGCGGGAGGACCTACGAGCAGTACTTC.

The rearrangement links TRBV2 to TRBJ2-5; a possible D gene is TRBD1 (5 bases). Germline-derived CDR1 and CDR2 are SNHLY and FYNNEI. The CDR3 contains 14 residues. V was cut by 7 bases and J by 1 base, with 13 bases left in between. The CDR3 is CASKPTGTQETQYF. CDR3 sequence (DNA): TGTGCCAGCAAACCCACAGGAACCCAAGAGACCCAGTACTTC.

The chain links TRBV28 to TRBJ2-7; perhaps TRBD2 as D (6 bases). V shed 4 bases and J shed 6 bases, with 10 bases lying between them. CDR3 length: 12 amino acids. Germline-derived CDR1 and CDR2 are MDHEN and SYDVKM. CDR3 nucleotides: TGTGCCAGCAGTTCGGGACTCGGCGAGCAGTACTTC. Its translation: CASSSGLGEQYF.

The rearrangement links TRBV6-5 to TRBJ2-1, with a weak D call TRBD1 (6 bases). Germline CDR1 and CDR2: MNHEY and SVGAGI. CDR3 size: 14 residues. V lost 6 bases and J 1 base, leaving 10 bases between the germline ends. The CDR3, as DNA: TGTGCCAGCAGAGACGGACAGTCCTACAATGAGCAGTTCTTC. As protein: CASRDGQSYNEQFF.

The chain links TRBV5-4 to TRBJ1-2; 9 nucleotides align to TRBD1. Germline V gene data show CDR1 as SGHNT and CDR2 as YYREEE (reference sequence). Unmatched junction bases numbered 7, after V lost 4 bases and J lost 6 bases. This CDR3 is 14 amino acids long. CDR3 nucleotides: TGTGCCAGCAGCCTCCGGGACAGGGTGGATGGCTACACCTTC. Translated, it gives CASSLRDRVDGYTF.